This T cell receptor (beta chain) came from a study of neurological immune-mediated disorders. Study-level findings and limits: The study found the most TCR clonal expansion in HTLV-1-associated myelopathy and the least in multiple sclerosis, below healthy controls. The expanded clones of different subjects shared no CDR3 amino acid sequences (suggesting private repertoires in all groups).

This clonotype was found many times. Its antigen is undetermined. V was cut by 0 bases and J by 7 bases, with 9 bases left in between. The CDR3 runs 13 residues. CDR1 and CDR2 from the germline V gene are SGHTA and FQGNSA. 5'RACE employing 10-nucleotide random UMIs yielded the cDNA. TCRdb re-called the 5' RACE reads through MiXCR, storing one row per CDR3 protein. Here the sample spans about 49,000 distinct CDR3 sequences, less than 12% being singletons. Time point specified: longitudinal time-point 1 (baseline). The V and J genes are TRBV7-2 and TRBJ1-2, with D unresolved. This sequence was found in a woman aged 40-49 years in good health. The sequencing input was PBMCs. As DNA, the CDR3 is TGTGCCAGCAGCTTAGCAGTTCGCTCTGGCTACACCTTC. It translates to CASSLAVRSGYTF.